These 13 T cell receptor beta chains originate from one sample sequenced in a study of identical twins. TCRdb redid the calling of the 5' RACE reads with MiXCR, one entry per CDR3 protein. The table includes under 900,000 distinct CDR3 sequences, 9% to 15% detected once. These same data were also listed under a study on yellow fever vaccine responses in identical twins.

The sequenced sample was PBMCs. The source is a woman under 30 in good health.

This clonotype has only a few counts. CDR3 in amino acids: CASSPPGLAGGSYEQYF. The CDR3 nucleotides are TGTGCCAGCAGTCCCCCGGGACTAGCGGGAGGGTCCTACGAGCAGTACTTC. V and J are TRBV27 and TRBJ2-7; 16 bases match TRBD2. The germline gives CDR1 MNHEY, CDR2 SMNVEV (reference sequence). J lost 1 base, V lost 5 bases, and 5 bases had no gene match. The CDR3 runs 17 residues.

The chain couples TRBV11-2 to TRBJ2-1; D is unresolved. Germline CDR1 reads SGHAT; CDR2 reads FQNNGV. Trimming removed 5 bases from V and 10 bases from J, with 12 bases in between. The CDR3 sequence is 12 residues long. In DNA, the CDR3 is TGTGCCAGCAGCGCCGACAAGGGCGAGCAGTTCTTC. Translating gives CASSADKGEQFF.

The J gene is TRBJ2-1, the V gene TRBV5-1, with TRBD2 matching 7 bases. Losses at the gene ends were 0 bases for V and 6 bases for J; bases not matched to a gene: 3. This CDR3 is built from 14 residues. Germline-derived CDR1 and CDR2 are SGHRS and YFSETQ. CDR3 bases: TGCGCCAGCAGCTTGGCGCTAGCGGCCAATGAGCAGTTCTTC. Amino acid sequence: CASSLALAANEQFF. The whole variable domain, remainder taken from reference TRBV5-1 and TRBJ2-1, is KAGVTQTPRYLIKTRGQQVTLSCSPISGHRSVSWYQQTPGQGLQFLFEYFSETQRNKGNFPGRFSGRQFSNSRSEMNVSTLELGDSALYLCASSLALAANEQFFGPGTRLTVL.

The gene calls are TRBV5-1 and TRBJ1-6, with D possibly matching TRBD1 (5 bases). V was pared by 4 bases and J by 9 bases, with 14 bases between. The CDR3 totals 14 residues. The germline V gene has CDR1 SGHRS and CDR2 YFSETQ. The CDR3: CASSEMGESSPLHF. The CDR3 nucleotides read TGCGCCAGCAGCGAGATGGGGGAAAGTTCACCCCTCCACTTT.

This sequence joins TRBV19 and TRBJ2-5; 9 bases match TRBD1. The CDR3 extends over 14 amino acids. Germline CDR1 reads LNHDA; CDR2 reads SQIVND (reference sequence). V shed 4 bases, J shed 2 bases, and the junction held 2 bases outside the gene matches. The CDR3 bases are TGTGCCAGTAGTACTGGACAGGGGCAAGAGACCCAGTACTTC. The encoded protein is CASSTGQGQETQYF.

At least ten counts were recorded for this clonotype. This chain joins TRBV4-1 and TRBJ1-6, with D possibly being TRBD1 (6 bases). The CDR3 contains 15 residues. Between the trimmed V and J ends, which lost 4 bases and 5 bases, there was a span of 12 bases. Germline V gene lookup returns CDR1 MGHRA and CDR2 YSYEKL. The CDR3 loop is CASSLTGSDNSPLHF. The CDR3 DNA reads TGCGCCAGCAGCCTCACAGGGTCAGATAATTCACCCCTCCACTTT.

This clonotype showed up just a few times. This rearrangement joins TRBV12-3 or TRBV12-4 to TRBJ2-1; D is possibly TRBD2 (5 bases). The CDR3 runs to 14 residues. Between the trimmed V and J ends, which lost 7 bases and 10 bases, there was a span of 20 bases. The CDR3 protein is CASTSLQFSEEQFF. CDR3 DNA: TGTGCCAGCACCTCCTTACAGTTTAGCGAGGAGCAGTTCTTC.

This clonotype has a count of ten or more. The rearrangement uses TRBV29-1 and TRBJ2-1, with 9 positions matching TRBD2. This CDR3 contains 19 residues. The trim removed 4 bases at V and 12 bases at J, leaving 28 bases unmatched. Germline values: CDR1 SQVTM, CDR2 ANQGSEA. CDR3 sequence (DNA): TGCAGCGTTGTGAGGGGGCAGGGAAGCCGAGCGGGGGGAAACGTACTGCAGTTCTTC. This gives the protein CSVVRGQGSRAGGNVLQFF.

The chain is built from TRBV10-1 and TRBJ1-4; 9 positions match TRBD1. Germline-derived CDR1 and CDR2 are WNHNN and SYGVQD (reference sequence). The CDR3 loop spans 13 amino acids. The ends lost 8 bases at V and 10 bases at J; junction bases unmatched: 8. CDR3 region: CASQRDRVGKLFF. The CDR3 DNA is TGCGCCAGCCAAAGGGACAGGGTCGGAAAACTGTTTTTT.

The rearrangement uses TRBV12-3 or TRBV12-4 and TRBJ1-2; D call uncertain. Trimming left V 4 bases short and J 4 bases short, with 10 bases between. The CDR3 has 13 amino acids. CDR3 sequence reads: CASSYGETYGYTF. The CDR3 region has the DNA TGTGCCAGCAGTTACGGGGAAACCTATGGCTACACCTTC.

The chain uses TRBV12-3 or TRBV12-4 and TRBJ2-1, with D uncertain. V was shortened by 5 bases and J by 9 bases, with 11 bases between the two germline ends. This CDR3 spans 12 amino acids. The CDR3 sequence: CASSPEKTEQFF. CDR3 DNA sequence: TGTGCCAGCAGTCCCGAGAAGACTGAGCAGTTCTTC.

The V call is TRBV2, the J call TRBJ2-3; D is unclear. Trimming left V 8 bases short and J 0 bases short, with 12 bases between. Germline loops: CDR1 SNHLY, CDR2 FYNNEI. This CDR3 region has 14 residues. The CDR3 spells CASGVPVSTDTQYF. As DNA, the CDR3 is TGTGCCAGCGGGGTTCCGGTAAGCACAGATACGCAGTATTTT.

In its sample, this clonotype was seen a few times. V usage is TRBV28 and J usage is TRBJ1-2; 7 nucleotides match TRBD1. Germline V gene sequence: CDR1 MDHEN, CDR2 SYDVKM. The CDR3 covers 14 residues. V lost 6 bases, J lost 7 bases, and 11 bases stayed unmatched. The CDR3 loop is CASRLQGIRGGYTF. CDR3 DNA sequence: TGTGCCAGCAGATTACAGGGGATCAGGGGTGGCTACACCTTC.